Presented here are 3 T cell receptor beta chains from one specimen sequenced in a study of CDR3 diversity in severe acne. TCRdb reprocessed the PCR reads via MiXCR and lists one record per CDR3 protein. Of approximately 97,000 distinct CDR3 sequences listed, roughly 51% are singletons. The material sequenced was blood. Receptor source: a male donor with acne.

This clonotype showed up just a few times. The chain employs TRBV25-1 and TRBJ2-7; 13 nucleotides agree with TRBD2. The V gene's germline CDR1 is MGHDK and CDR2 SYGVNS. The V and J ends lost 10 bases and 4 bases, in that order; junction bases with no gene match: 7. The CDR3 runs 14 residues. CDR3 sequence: CAIPGLAGWYEQYF. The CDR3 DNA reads TGTGCCATCCCGGGACTAGCGGGATGGTACGAGCAGTACTTC.

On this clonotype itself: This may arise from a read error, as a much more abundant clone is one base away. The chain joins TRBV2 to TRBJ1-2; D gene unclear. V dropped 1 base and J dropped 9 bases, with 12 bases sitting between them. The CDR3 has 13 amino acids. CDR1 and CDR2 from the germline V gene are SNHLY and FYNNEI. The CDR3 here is CASSEEAHSSYTF. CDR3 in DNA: TGTGCCAGCAGTGAAGAGGCCCACTCTAGCTACACCTTC.

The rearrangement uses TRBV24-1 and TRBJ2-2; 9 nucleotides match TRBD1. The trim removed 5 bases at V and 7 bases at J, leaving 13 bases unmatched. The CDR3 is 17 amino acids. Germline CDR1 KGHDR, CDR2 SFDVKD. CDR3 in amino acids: CATSGPVQGAQNGELFF. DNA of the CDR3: TGTGCCACCAGTGGCCCCGTACAGGGGGCGCAGAACGGGGAGCTGTTTTTT.